This T cell receptor (delta chain) was sequenced for a study of gamma-delta T cells after stem cell transplantation. The CDR3 contains 18 residues. Germline CDR1 GEAIGNYY, CDR2 EKD. V was pared by 1 base and J by 0 bases, with 10 bases of the junction left unmatched. This clone is labeled medium-sized. TCRdb fed the RT-PCR reads to CATT. The repertoire consists of roughly 5,400 delta-chain clones, with approximately 9.9% occurring once and the leading ten covering around 13%. The TCR was taken from a human donor. It is not recorded whose cells these are; they may come from a transplant donor. Source material: gamma-delta T cells. The chain combines TRDV2 with TRDJ1; 10 bases match TRDD3. In DNA, the CDR3 is TGTGCCTGTGACACAGTAGAGGGGACTGGGGGATACACCGATAAACTCATCTTT. This gives the protein CACDTVEGTGGYTDKLIF.